This T cell receptor (beta chain) stems from a study of T cell repertoires in ileal Crohn's disease. Only in-frame clones appear in the TCRdb table, and some are missing; sequencing was by immunoSEQ multiplex PCR. Among around 5,400 clones listed, roughly 80% were seen once. The time point: inflamed ileum from the surgical specimen. Eligibility required adulthood, ileal or ileocolonic Crohn's disease and indicated ileocolonic resection. Germline loops: CDR1 MNHNS, CDR2 SASEGT. The ends lost 10 bases at V and 3 bases at J; junction bases unmatched: 12. This CDR3 contains 15 residues. The sequence was obtained from an adult with Crohn's disease. Sequenced input: ileal tissue. V and J are TRBV6-1 and TRBJ2-1; 7 bases are shared with TRBD1. CDR3 sequence reads: CAIGAGTVYYNEQFF. The CDR3 coding sequence is TGTGCCATCGGAGCCGGGACAGTATACTACAATGAGCAGTTCTTC.